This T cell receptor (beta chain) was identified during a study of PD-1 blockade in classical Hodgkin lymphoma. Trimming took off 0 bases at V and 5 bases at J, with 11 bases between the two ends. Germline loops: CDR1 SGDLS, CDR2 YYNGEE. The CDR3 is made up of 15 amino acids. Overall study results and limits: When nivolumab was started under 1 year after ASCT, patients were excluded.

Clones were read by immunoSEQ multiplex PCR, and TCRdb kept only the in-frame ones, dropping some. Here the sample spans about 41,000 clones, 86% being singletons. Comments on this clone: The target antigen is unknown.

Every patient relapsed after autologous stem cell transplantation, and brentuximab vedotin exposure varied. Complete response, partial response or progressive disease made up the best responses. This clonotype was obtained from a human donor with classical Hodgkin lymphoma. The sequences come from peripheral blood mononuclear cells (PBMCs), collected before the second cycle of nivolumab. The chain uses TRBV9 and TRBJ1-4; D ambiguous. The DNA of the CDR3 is TGTGCCAGCAGCGTAGGGCACCCCGGGAATGAAAAACTGTTTTTT. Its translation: CASSVGHPGNEKLFF. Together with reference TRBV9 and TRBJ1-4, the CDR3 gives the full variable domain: DSGVTQTPKHLITATGQRVTLRCSPRSGDLSVYWYQQSLDQGLQFLIQYYNGEERAKGNILERFSAQQFPDLHSELNLSSLELGDSALYFCASSVGHPGNEKLFFGSGTQLSVL.